The entry that follows covers one TCR beta chain sequence. The data belong to a study of blood T cell repertoires in COVID-19. Study in general: Specimens from acute and convalescent COVID-19 originated in the United States, Italy and Spain. PBMCs, B-cell-depleted T cells, or T cells were the source of the cDNA or gDNA that made up the material.

Original processing notes: How many nucleated cells were present was estimated from reference gene primer amplification. Assay: immunoSEQ multiplex PCR; the TCRdb copy retains only in-frame clones and omits some. For V, J and clone size, that table is used; D and trimming come from the DNA. The sample has roughly 87,000 clones; around 88% are singletons. CDR1 is MNHEY and CDR2 is SMNVEV in the germline V gene (reference sequence). Trimming cost V 6 bases and J 0 bases; bases outside gene matches: 2. CDR3 length: 14 amino acids. The chain links TRBV27 to TRBJ1-5; TRBD1 matches at 7 bases. Sequencing was performed on peripheral blood. The TCR comes from a human donor in a cohort sampled during active COVID-19. CDR3 amino acids: CASRGQYSNQPQHF. The DNA of the CDR3 is TGTGCCAGCAGGGGACAGTATAGCAATCAGCCCCAGCATTTT.